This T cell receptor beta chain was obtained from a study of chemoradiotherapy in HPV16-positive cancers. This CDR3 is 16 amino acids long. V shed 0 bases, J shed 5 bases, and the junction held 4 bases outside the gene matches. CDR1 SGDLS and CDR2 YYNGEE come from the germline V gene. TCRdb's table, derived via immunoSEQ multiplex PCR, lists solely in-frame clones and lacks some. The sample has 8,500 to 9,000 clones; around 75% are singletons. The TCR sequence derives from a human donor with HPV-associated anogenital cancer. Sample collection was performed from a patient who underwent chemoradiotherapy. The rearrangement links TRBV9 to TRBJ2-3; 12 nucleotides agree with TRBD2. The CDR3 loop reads CASSVGLAGAIDTQYF. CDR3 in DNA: TGTGCCAGCAGCGTAGGACTAGCGGGAGCTATAGATACGCAGTATTTT.